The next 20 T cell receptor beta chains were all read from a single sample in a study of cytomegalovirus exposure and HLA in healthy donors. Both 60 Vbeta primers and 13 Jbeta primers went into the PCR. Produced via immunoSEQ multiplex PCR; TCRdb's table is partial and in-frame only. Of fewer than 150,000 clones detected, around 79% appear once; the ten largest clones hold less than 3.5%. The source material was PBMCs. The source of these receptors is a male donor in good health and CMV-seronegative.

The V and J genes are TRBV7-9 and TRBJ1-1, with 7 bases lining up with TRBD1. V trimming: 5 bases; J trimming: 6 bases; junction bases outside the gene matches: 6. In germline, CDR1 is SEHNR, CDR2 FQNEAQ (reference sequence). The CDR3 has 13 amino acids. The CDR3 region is CASSLDRYAEAFF. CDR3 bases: TGTGCCAGCAGCCTGGACAGGTATGCTGAAGCTTTCTTT.

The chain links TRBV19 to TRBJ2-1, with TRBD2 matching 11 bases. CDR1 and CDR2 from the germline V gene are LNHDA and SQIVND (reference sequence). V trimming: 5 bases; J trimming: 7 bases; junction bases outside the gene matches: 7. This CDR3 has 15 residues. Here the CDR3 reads CASSLTSGVVNEQFF. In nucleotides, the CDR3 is TGTGCCAGTAGTCTGACTAGCGGGGTTGTGAATGAGCAGTTCTTC.

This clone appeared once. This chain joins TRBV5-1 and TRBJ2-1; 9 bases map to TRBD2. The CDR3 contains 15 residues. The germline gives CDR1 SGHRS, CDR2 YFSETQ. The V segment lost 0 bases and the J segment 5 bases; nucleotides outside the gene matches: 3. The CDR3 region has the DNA TGCGCCAGCAGCTTGGTGACTAGCGGAAACAATGAGCAGTTCTTC. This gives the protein CASSLVTSGNNEQFF.

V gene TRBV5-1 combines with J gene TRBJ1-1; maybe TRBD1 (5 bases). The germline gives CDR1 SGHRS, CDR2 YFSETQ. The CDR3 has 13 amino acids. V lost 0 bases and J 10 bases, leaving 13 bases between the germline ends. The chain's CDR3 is CASSLVGRAAAFF. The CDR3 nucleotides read TGCGCCAGCAGCTTGGTGGGCAGGGCAGCAGCTTTCTTT.

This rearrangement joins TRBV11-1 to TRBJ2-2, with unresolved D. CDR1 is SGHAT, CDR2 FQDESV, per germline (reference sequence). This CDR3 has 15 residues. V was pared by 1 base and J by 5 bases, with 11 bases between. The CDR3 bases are TGTGCCAGCAGCTTAGTGCGGCTAGTTACCGGGGAGCTGTTTTTT. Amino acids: CASSLVRLVTGELFF.

The CDR3 loop is CASRMGRDEQFF. The CDR3 nucleotides are TGTGCCAGCAGGATGGGGAGGGATGAGCAGTTCTTC. The chain links TRBV6-6 to TRBJ2-1; 7 nucleotides match TRBD2. Germline values: CDR1 MNHNY, CDR2 SVGAGI (reference sequence). The CDR3 length is 12 residues. V dropped 6 bases and J dropped 8; count of bases not matched to a gene: 4.

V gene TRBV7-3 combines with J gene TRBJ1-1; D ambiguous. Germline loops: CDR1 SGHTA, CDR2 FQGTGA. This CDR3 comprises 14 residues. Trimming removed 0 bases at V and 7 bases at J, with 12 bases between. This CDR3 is CASSLTSTAVEAFF. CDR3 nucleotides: TGTGCCAGCAGCTTAACGTCAACAGCAGTTGAAGCTTTCTTT.

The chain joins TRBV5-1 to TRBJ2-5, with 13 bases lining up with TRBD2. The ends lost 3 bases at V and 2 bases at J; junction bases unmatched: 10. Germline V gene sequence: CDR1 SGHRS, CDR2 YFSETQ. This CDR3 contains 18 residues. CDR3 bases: TGCGCCAGCAGCTCGGGACTAGCGGGAACCTTAAGGCAAGAGACCCAGTACTTC. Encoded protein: CASSSGLAGTLRQETQYF.

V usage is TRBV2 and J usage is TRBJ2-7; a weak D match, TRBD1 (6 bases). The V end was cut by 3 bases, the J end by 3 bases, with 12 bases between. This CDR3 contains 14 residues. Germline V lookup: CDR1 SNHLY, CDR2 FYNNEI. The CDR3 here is CASSEDRGRYEQYF. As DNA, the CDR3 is TGTGCCAGCAGTGAGGACAGAGGTCGCTACGAGCAGTACTTC.

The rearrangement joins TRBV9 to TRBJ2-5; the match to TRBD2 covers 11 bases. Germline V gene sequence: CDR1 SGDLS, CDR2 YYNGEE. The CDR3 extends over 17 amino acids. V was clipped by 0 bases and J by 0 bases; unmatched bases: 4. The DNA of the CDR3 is TGTGCCAGCAGCGTAGGGCTAGCGGGGGGCAACCAAGAGACCCAGTACTTC. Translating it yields CASSVGLAGGNQETQYF. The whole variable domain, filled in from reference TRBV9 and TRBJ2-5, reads DSGVTQTPKHLITATGQRVTLRCSPRSGDLSVYWYQQSLDQGLQFLIQYYNGEERAKGNILERFSAQQFPDLHSELNLSSLELGDSALYFCASSVGLAGGNQETQYFGPGTRLLVL.

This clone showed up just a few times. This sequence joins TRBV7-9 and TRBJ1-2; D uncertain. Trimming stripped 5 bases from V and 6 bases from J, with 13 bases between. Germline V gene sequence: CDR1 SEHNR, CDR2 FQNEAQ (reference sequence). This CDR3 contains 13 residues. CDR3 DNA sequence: TGTGCCAGCAGCAGAAACCGGGGTGATGGCTACACCTTC. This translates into CASSRNRGDGYTF.

The DNA for the CDR3 is TGTGCCAGCAGCTTAGGACAGGGATTGGGCGAGCAGTACTTC. As protein: CASSLGQGLGEQYF. This chain connects TRBV7-6 to TRBJ2-7; 7 bases line up with TRBD1. Losses at the gene ends were 1 base for V and 6 bases for J; bases not matched to a gene: 6. The CDR3 sequence is 14 residues long. The germline CDR1 and CDR2 sequences are SGHVS and FNYEAQ.

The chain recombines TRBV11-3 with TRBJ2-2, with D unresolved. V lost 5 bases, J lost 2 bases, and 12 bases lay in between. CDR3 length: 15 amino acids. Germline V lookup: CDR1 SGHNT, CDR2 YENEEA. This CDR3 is CASSPSVSNTGELFF. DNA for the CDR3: TGTGCCAGCAGCCCTTCAGTATCTAACACCGGGGAGCTGTTTTTT.

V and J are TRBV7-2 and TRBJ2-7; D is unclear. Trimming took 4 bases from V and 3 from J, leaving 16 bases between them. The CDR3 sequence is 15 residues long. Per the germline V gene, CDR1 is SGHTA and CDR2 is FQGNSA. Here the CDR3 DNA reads TGTGCCAGCAGCTGGAGCCCTGGTGGTGGCTACGAGCAGTACTTC. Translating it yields CASSWSPGGGYEQYF. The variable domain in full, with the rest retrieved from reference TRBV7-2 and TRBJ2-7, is GAGVSQSPSNKVTEKGKDVELRCDPISGHTALYWYRQSLGQGLEFLIYFQGNSAPDKSGLPSDRFSAERTGGSVSTLTIQRTQQEDSAVYLCASSWSPGGGYEQYFGPGTRLTVT.

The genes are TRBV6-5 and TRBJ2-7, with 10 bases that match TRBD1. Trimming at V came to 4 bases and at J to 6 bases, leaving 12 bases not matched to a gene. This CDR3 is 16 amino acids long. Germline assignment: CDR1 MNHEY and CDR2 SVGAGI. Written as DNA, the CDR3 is TGTGCCAGCAGTTTTATTGCCTGGACAGGGGGAGCCGAGCAGTACTTC. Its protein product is CASSFIAWTGGAEQYF.

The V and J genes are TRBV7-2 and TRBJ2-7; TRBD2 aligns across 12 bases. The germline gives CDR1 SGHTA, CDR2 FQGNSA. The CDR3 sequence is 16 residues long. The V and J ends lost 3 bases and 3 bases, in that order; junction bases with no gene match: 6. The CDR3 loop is CASSFPLAGGSYEQYF. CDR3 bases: TGTGCCAGCAGCTTCCCACTAGCGGGAGGTAGCTACGAGCAGTACTTC. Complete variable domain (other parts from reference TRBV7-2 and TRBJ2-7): GAGVSQSPSNKVTEKGKDVELRCDPISGHTALYWYRQSLGQGLEFLIYFQGNSAPDKSGLPSDRFSAERTGGSVSTLTIQRTQQEDSAVYLCASSFPLAGGSYEQYFGPGTRLTVT.

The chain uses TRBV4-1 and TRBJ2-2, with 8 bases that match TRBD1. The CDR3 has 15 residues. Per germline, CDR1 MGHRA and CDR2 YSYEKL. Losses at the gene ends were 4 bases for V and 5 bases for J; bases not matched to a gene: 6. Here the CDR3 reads CASSLGQGVTGELFF. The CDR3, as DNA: TGCGCCAGCAGCCTTGGACAGGGAGTGACCGGGGAGCTGTTTTTT.

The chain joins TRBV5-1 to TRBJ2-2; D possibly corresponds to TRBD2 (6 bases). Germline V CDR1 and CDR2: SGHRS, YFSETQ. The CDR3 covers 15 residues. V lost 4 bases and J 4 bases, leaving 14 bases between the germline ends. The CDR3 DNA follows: TGCGCCAGCAGCCAGGAGGGACGGGCCACCGGGGAGCTGTTTTTT. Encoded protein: CASSQEGRATGELFF.

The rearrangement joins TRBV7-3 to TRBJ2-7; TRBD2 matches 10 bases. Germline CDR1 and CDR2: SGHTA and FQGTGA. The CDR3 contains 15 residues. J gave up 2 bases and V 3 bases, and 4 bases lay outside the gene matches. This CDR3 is CASSLGLALPYEQYF. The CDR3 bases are TGTGCCAGCAGCTTGGGACTAGCGCTCCCCTACGAGCAGTACTTC.

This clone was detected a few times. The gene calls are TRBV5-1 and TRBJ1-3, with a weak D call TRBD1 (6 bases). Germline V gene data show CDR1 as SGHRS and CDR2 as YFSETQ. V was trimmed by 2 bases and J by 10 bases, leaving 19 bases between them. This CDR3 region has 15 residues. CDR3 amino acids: CASSLTTGTPATIYF. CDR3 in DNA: TGCGCCAGCAGCTTAACGACCGGGACACCAGCAACCATATATTTT.